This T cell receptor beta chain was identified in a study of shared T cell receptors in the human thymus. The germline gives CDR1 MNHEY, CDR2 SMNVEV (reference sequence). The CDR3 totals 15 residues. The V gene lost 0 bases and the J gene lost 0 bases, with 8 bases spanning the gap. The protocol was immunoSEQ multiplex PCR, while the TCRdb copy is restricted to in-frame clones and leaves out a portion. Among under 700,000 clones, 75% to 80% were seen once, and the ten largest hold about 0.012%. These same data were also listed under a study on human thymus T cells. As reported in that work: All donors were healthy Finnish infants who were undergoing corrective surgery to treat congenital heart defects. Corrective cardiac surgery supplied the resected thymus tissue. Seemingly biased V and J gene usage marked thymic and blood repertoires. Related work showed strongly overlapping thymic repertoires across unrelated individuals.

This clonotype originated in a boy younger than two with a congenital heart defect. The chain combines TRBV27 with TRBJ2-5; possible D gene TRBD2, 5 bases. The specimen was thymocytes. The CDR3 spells CASSLSWEYQETQYF. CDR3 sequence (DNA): TGTGCCAGCAGTTTATCCTGGGAGTACCAAGAGACCCAGTACTTC.